Below are 6 T cell receptor beta chains sequenced from a single sample in a study of graft-versus-host responses after intestinal transplantation. The repertoire was sequenced with immunoSEQ multiplex PCR; TCRdb's copy has only in-frame clones and lacks some. The sample includes tens of thousands of clones, roughly 94% of them seen just once. Antigens for these TCRs are unknown. Sequencing was performed on unstimulated CD8+ T cells sorted from spleen or lymph node cells, taken before intestinal transplant. All receptors come from a human donor who received an intestinal transplant.

This chain uses TRBV28 with TRBJ2-5; D possibly corresponds to TRBD2 (5 bases). Germline-derived CDR1 and CDR2 are MDHEN and SYDVKM. This CDR3 comprises 15 residues. Trimming removed 5 bases from V and 5 bases from J, with 18 bases in between. CDR3 nucleotide sequence: TGTGCCAGCAGTGGGCGGGCGGAGGATACGGAGACCCAGTACTTC. Amino acid sequence: CASSGRAEDTETQYF.

This chain connects TRBV14 to TRBJ2-5; D may be TRBD1 (5 bases). V lost 4 bases and J 11 bases, leaving 23 bases between the germline ends. The CDR3 contains 15 residues. Germline V gene lookup returns CDR1 SGHDN and CDR2 FVKESK. CDR3 in DNA: TGTGCCAGCAGCCCACCGGTATCTACAGGAAAGAAGCAGTACTTC. Residues: CASSPPVSTGKKQYF.

The gene calls are TRBV27 and TRBJ1-1; maybe TRBD1 (6 bases). Trimming took 6 bases from V and 8 from J, leaving 13 bases between them. CDR3 length: 12 amino acids. Germline V gene lookup returns CDR1 MNHEY and CDR2 SMNVEV (reference sequence). This CDR3 reads CASSETGTEAFF. In DNA, the CDR3 is TGTGCCAGCAGCGAAACCGGGACAGAAGCTTTCTTT.

This chain joins TRBV6-6 and TRBJ2-1; D gene unclear. The germline V gene encodes CDR1 MNHNY and CDR2 SVGAGI (reference sequence). The germline V and J ends were trimmed by 7 bases and 0 bases, with 7 bases remaining between them. The CDR3 length is 13 residues. The CDR3 protein is CASNTVSYNEQFF. CDR3 DNA sequence: TGTGCCAGCAATACAGTCTCCTACAATGAGCAGTTCTTC.

The V gene is TRBV5-6, the J gene TRBJ2-7, with 7 bases identical to TRBD2. In germline, CDR1 is SGHDT, CDR2 YYEEEE. V was clipped by 1 base and J by 3 bases; unmatched bases: 4. The CDR3 runs 14 residues. CDR3 DNA: TGTGCCAGCAGCTTGAGGCTAGCGGACTACGAGCAGTACTTC. It translates to CASSLRLADYEQYF.

The J gene is TRBJ1-3, the V gene TRBV2; D unresolved. This CDR3 contains 11 residues. V lost 6 bases, J lost 0 bases, and 0 bases lay in between. CDR1 is SNHLY and CDR2 is FYNNEI in the germline V gene. The CDR3 nucleotides are TGTGCCAGCAGCTCTGGAAACACCATATATTTT. This translates into CASSSGNTIYF.